The next 29 T cell receptor beta chains were all read from a single sample in a study of CD8 T cells in Susac syndrome. RNA was extracted with the RNeasy kit, and a quantity of roughly 0.5 to 1 ug was reverse transcribed using random hexamers. TCRdb re-analysed the immunoSEQ multiplex PCR reads in MiXCR, keeping a single row per CDR3 protein. The table records about 440,000 distinct CDR3 sequences, 75% to 90% of them present only once. Sequences were obtained from CD8+ T cells from PBMCs. The receptor set was obtained from a human donor with multiple sclerosis.

The J gene is TRBJ2-1, the V gene TRBV14; 8 bases agree with TRBD2. The V gene's germline CDR1 is SGHDN and CDR2 FVKESK. The junction had 9 bases not matched to a gene; V was cut back by 0 bases and J by 8 bases. The CDR3 is 16 amino acids. The CDR3 loop reads CASSQDERGPPDEQFF. The CDR3 nucleotides read TGTGCCAGCAGCCAAGATGAGCGGGGGCCACCAGATGAGCAGTTCTTC.

A single count supports this clonotype. The CDR3 spells CSATRRDRGQPQHF. The CDR3 bases are TGCAGTGCTACCCGCCGGGACAGGGGGCAGCCCCAGCATTTT. This chain uses TRBV20-1 with TRBJ1-5; TRBD1 agrees at 11 bases. V dropped 4 bases and J dropped 7; count of bases not matched to a gene: 6. This CDR3 has 14 residues. Germline loops: CDR1 DFQATT, CDR2 SNEGSKA (reference sequence).

The V call is TRBV7-2, the J call TRBJ2-2; 12 bases map to TRBD2. The V gene's germline CDR1 is SGHTA and CDR2 FQGNSA. The CDR3 has 17 amino acids. J lost 5 bases, V lost 3 bases, and 7 bases had no gene match. The CDR3 reads CASSLTSGGDFTGELFF. The DNA of the CDR3 is TGTGCCAGCAGCTTGACTAGCGGGGGAGACTTTACCGGGGAGCTGTTTTTT.

CDR3 region: CASSSPGGGTSSYEQYF. CDR3 in DNA: TGTGCCAGCAGTTCCCCCGGAGGAGGAACGAGCTCCTACGAGCAGTACTTC. The chain combines TRBV6-5 with TRBJ2-7, with D possibly being TRBD2 (5 bases). Trimming removed 4 bases from V and 0 bases from J, with 19 bases in between. This CDR3 region has 17 residues. Germline values: CDR1 MNHEY, CDR2 SVGAGI.

The chain couples TRBV6-1 to TRBJ2-7; D uncertain. V lost 4 bases to trimming and J lost 4 bases, with 11 bases between them. CDR1 and CDR2 (germline): MNHNS, SASEGT. CDR3 length equals 13 residues. The CDR3 nucleotides read TGTGCCAGCAGTGCCGCTGACTTTTACGAGCAGTACTTC. It yields the protein CASSAADFYEQYF.

This chain uses TRBV12-3 or TRBV12-4 with TRBJ2-2; a weak D match, TRBD2 (5 bases). The V gene lost 2 bases and the J gene lost 6 bases, with 31 bases spanning the gap. The CDR3 runs to 21 residues. CDR3 sequence: CASSLIPRTVITRGESGELFF. CDR3 nucleotides: TGTGCCAGCAGTTTAATCCCCCGGACTGTAATCACCCGGGGAGAGTCCGGGGAGCTGTTTTTT.

J is TRBJ2-1 and V is TRBV7-8, with D possibly being TRBD2 (5 bases). V lost 5 bases, J lost 9 bases, and 11 bases lay in between. The CDR3 totals 12 residues. CDR1 SGHVS and CDR2 FQNEAQ come from the germline V gene. The CDR3 protein is CASSPEGSEQFF. For the CDR3, the DNA is TGTGCCAGCAGCCCCGAGGGAAGTGAGCAGTTCTTC.

The chain carries TRBV4-1 and TRBJ2-3; 9 bases line up with TRBD2. The CDR3 has 16 residues. Unmatched junction bases numbered 6, after V lost 2 bases and J lost 3 bases. Germline values: CDR1 MGHRA, CDR2 YSYEKL. This CDR3 is CASSQRSGGQTDTQYF. In DNA, the CDR3 is TGCGCCAGCAGCCAAAGGAGCGGGGGGCAAACAGATACGCAGTATTTT.

This clonotype was seen only once. The V call is TRBV14, the J call TRBJ1-6; D not resolved. This CDR3 is 14 amino acids long. Germline CDR1 reads SGHDN; CDR2 reads FVKESK. The V gene lost 3 bases and the J gene lost 5 bases, with 8 bases spanning the gap. The CDR3: CASSHRLDNSPLHF. The DNA for the CDR3 is TGTGCCAGCAGCCATCGATTGGATAATTCACCCCTCCACTTT.

This clonotype appeared a few times. V gene TRBV5-5 combines with J gene TRBJ2-1; TRBD2 aligns across 13 bases. Trimming cost V 0 bases and J 15 bases; bases outside gene matches: 6. This CDR3 comprises 14 residues. Germline-derived CDR1 and CDR2 are SGHKS and YYEKEE (reference sequence). As DNA, the CDR3 is TGTGCCAGCAGCTTGGGACTAGCGGGGGGCTGGGGGTTCTTC. This encodes CASSLGLAGGWGFF.

The chain links TRBV6-6 to TRBJ2-6; D tentatively fits TRBD1 or TRBD2 (5 bases each). CDR3 size: 16 residues. The ends were cut back, 8 bases at V and 1 base at J, with 15 bases in the middle. Germline CDR1 is MNHNY and CDR2 is SVGAGI (reference sequence). The CDR3 nucleotides are TGTGCCAGCGTAACGGCCAGGGAGTCTGGGGCCAACGTCCTGACTTTC. This translates into CASVTARESGANVLTF.

V usage is TRBV29-1 and J usage is TRBJ2-7; TRBD1 matches 7 bases. The CDR3 loop spans 13 amino acids. Germline V gene lookup returns CDR1 SQVTM and CDR2 ANQGSEA. V trimming: 5 bases; J trimming: 3 bases; junction bases outside the gene matches: 7. Here the CDR3 reads CSVRQGQLYEQYF. The CDR3 DNA sequence: TGCAGCGTTAGACAGGGACAGCTCTACGAGCAGTACTTC.

In this sample, this clonotype turned up once. The chain employs TRBV20-1 and TRBJ1-1; TRBD1 might be the D (6 bases). Germline-derived CDR1 and CDR2 are DFQATT and SNEGSKA (reference sequence). The CDR3 contains 14 residues. Trimming took off 5 bases at V and 4 bases at J, with 17 bases between the two ends. In DNA form, the CDR3 reads TGCAGTGCTGGTCACAGGGAGATTATCACTGAAGCTTTCTTT. Amino acids: CSAGHREIITEAFF.

The chain combines TRBV14 with TRBJ1-1, with TRBD1 as a possible D gene (5 bases). This CDR3 comprises 14 residues. V was shortened by 6 bases and J by 3 bases, with 14 bases between the two germline ends. Germline assignment: CDR1 SGHDN and CDR2 FVKESK. The CDR3, as DNA: TGTGCCAGCAGTCTAGCAGGGATGGACACTGAAGCTTTCTTT. Encoded protein: CASSLAGMDTEAFF.

This sequence joins TRBV28 and TRBJ2-7; tentatively, D is TRBD1 or TRBD2 (5 bases each). There are 14 residues in the CDR3. V lost 5 bases, J lost 2 bases, and 13 bases lay in between. Germline CDR1 reads MDHEN; CDR2 reads SYDVKM. CDR3 nucleotides: TGTGCCAGCAGTATCCGGGGCATGGCCTACGAGCAGTACTTC. Translated, it gives CASSIRGMAYEQYF. Full variable domain (remainder filled in from reference TRBV28 and TRBJ2-7): DVKVTQSSRYLVKRTGEKVFLECVQDMDHENMFWYRQDPGLGLRLIYFSYDVKMKEKGDIPEGYSVSREKKERFSLILESASTNQTSMYLCASSIRGMAYEQYFGPGTRLTVT.

The chain links TRBV4-1 to TRBJ1-1; D is undetermined. CDR1 is MGHRA and CDR2 is YSYEKL in the germline V gene. V was trimmed by 3 bases and J by 6 bases, leaving 11 bases between them. This CDR3 has 13 amino acids. The CDR3 DNA reads as TGCGCCAGCAGCCATCCTGGCGGTCCTGAAGCTTTCTTT. Protein sequence: CASSHPGGPEAFF.

This sequence joins TRBV5-1 and TRBJ1-1, with D perhaps matching TRBD1 (6 bases). Germline CDR1 SGHRS, CDR2 YFSETQ. This CDR3 region has 15 residues. The germline V and J ends were trimmed by 4 bases and 0 bases, with 13 bases remaining between them. For the CDR3, the DNA is TGCGCCAGCAGCCGGACAGAGAACATGAACACTGAAGCTTTCTTT. This gives the protein CASSRTENMNTEAFF.

The chain is built from TRBV4-1 and TRBJ2-4; D may correspond to TRBD1 or TRBD2 (5 bases each). CDR1 is MGHRA, CDR2 YSYEKL, per germline. The CDR3 is made up of 14 amino acids. V lost 4 bases and J 9 bases, leaving 16 bases between the germline ends. CDR3 in amino acids: CASSRPMGDGIQYF. CDR3 nucleotides: TGCGCCAGCAGCCGGCCTATGGGGGATGGCATTCAGTACTTC.

The V gene is TRBV6-5, the J gene TRBJ1-1; D remains ambiguous. CDR1 MNHEY and CDR2 SVGAGI come from the germline V gene. Between the trimmed V and J ends, which lost 2 bases and 1 base, there was a span of 11 bases. CDR3 length: 15 amino acids. The chain's CDR3 is CASSYGRYGNTEAFF. In DNA, the CDR3 is TGTGCCAGCAGTTACGGTCGGTATGGGAACACTGAAGCTTTCTTT.

The chain joins TRBV4-1 to TRBJ2-1; the D is unclear. The CDR3 runs 17 residues. Germline values: CDR1 MGHRA, CDR2 YSYEKL. The V end lost 1 base, the J end lost 6 bases, and 19 bases lay between the germline ends. CDR3 loop: CASSQAEPRLYSNEQFF. DNA for the CDR3: TGCGCCAGCAGCCAAGCGGAACCTCGACTCTATTCCAATGAGCAGTTCTTC.

The V gene is TRBV27, the J gene TRBJ1-5, with 8 bases fitting TRBD1. This CDR3 spans 17 amino acids. V lost 5 bases, J lost 0 bases, and 9 bases stayed unmatched. Germline V gene lookup returns CDR1 MNHEY and CDR2 SMNVEV (reference sequence). In DNA, the CDR3 is TGTGCCAGCAGTAAAGGACAGGGCGGATATAGCAATCAGCCCCAGCATTTT. It encodes CASSKGQGGYSNQPQHF.

The chain combines TRBV12-2 with TRBJ2-2; TRBD1 was called by the table and not checked on the DNA. TRBV12-2 counts as a pseudogene. The CDR3 has 18 residues. CDR3 in amino acids: CASRRRKELEGDTGELFF. CDR3 in DNA: TGTGCAAGTCGCCGAAGAAAAGAGTTAGAGGGGGACACCGGGGAGCTGTTTTTT.

The chain combines TRBV5-5 with TRBJ2-7; D is ambiguous. The V and J ends lost 0 bases and 0 bases respectively, with 10 bases between them. The germline gives CDR1 SGHKS, CDR2 YYEKEE (reference sequence). The CDR3 runs 15 residues. This chain's CDR3 is CASSLAAALSYEQYF. CDR3 DNA sequence: TGTGCCAGCAGCTTGGCGGCCGCGCTCTCCTACGAGCAGTACTTC. Together with reference TRBV5-5 and TRBJ2-7, the CDR3 gives the full variable domain: DAGVTQSPTHLIKTRGQQVTLRCSPISGHKSVSWYQQVLGQGPQFIFQYYEKEERGRGNFPDRFSARQFPNYSSELNVNALLLGDSALYLCASSLAAALSYEQYFGPGTRLTVT.

A single count supports this clonotype. The rearrangement links TRBV7-9 to TRBJ2-3; D is unclear. The CDR3 has 17 residues. Germline assignment: CDR1 SEHNR and CDR2 FQNEAQ (reference sequence). V lost 4 bases and J lost 2, with 19 bases in between. CDR3 region: CASSSQMGRQHTDTQYF. DNA for the CDR3: TGTGCCAGCAGCTCTCAAATGGGCAGGCAACACACAGATACGCAGTATTTT.

The V and J genes are TRBV4-2 and TRBJ2-3; tentative D call: TRBD2 (6 bases). Trimming removed 0 bases from V and 4 bases from J, with 8 bases in between. Per germline, CDR1 LGHNA and CDR2 YNFKEQ. The CDR3 runs 14 residues. In DNA form, the CDR3 reads TGTGCCAGCAGCCAAGACGGGGAGGCAGATACGCAGTATTTT. This gives the protein CASSQDGEADTQYF.

There are a few counts of this clonotype. This sequence joins TRBV20-1 and TRBJ1-1; the match to TRBD1 covers 11 bases. Germline loops: CDR1 DFQATT, CDR2 SNEGSKA (reference sequence). The CDR3 loop spans 13 amino acids. V lost 6 bases and J lost 5; bases outside the gene matches: 5. Written as DNA, the CDR3 is TGCAGTGCGCTAGGGACAGGGGGAACTGAAGCTTTCTTT. It specifies CSALGTGGTEAFF.

This chain links TRBV12-3 or TRBV12-4 with TRBJ2-7; no clear D. CDR3 length equals 12 residues. V shed 5 bases and J shed 3 bases, with 8 bases lying between them. The DNA for the CDR3 is TGTGCCAGCAGTCCCTCGGTCTACGAGCAGTACTTC. Its protein is CASSPSVYEQYF.

The rearrangement joins TRBV7-6 to TRBJ2-3; the match to TRBD2 covers 9 bases. CDR1 is SGHVS, CDR2 FNYEAQ, per germline. With 3 bases clipped from V and 4 bases from J, the junction kept 5 bases outside the gene matches. The CDR3 sequence is 15 residues long. The chain's CDR3 is CASSFISGGPDTQYF. In DNA, the CDR3 is TGTGCCAGCAGCTTTATTAGCGGGGGCCCAGATACGCAGTATTTT.

V and J are TRBV20-1 and TRBJ1-2; 7 nucleotides line up with TRBD1. The J segment lost 3 bases and the V segment lost 0 bases, leaving 13 bases of the junction unmatched. Germline lookup yields CDR1 DFQATT and CDR2 SNEGSKA (reference sequence). The CDR3 covers 17 residues. This CDR3 reads CSARDLETQGTDYGYTF. The CDR3 bases are TGCAGTGCTAGAGATTTGGAAACCCAGGGGACAGACTATGGCTACACCTTC.